This TCR beta chain was recorded in a study of T cell responses to AZD1222 COVID-19 vaccine. About the study: Whether given at about 4 or about 12 weeks, second doses were pooled.

Data came from immunoSEQ multiplex PCR; TCRdb stores just in-frame clones and leaves some out. This table has around 84,000 clones, more than 75% appearing once. In germline, CDR1 is GTSNPN, CDR2 SVGIG (reference sequence). Trimming at V came to 3 bases and at J to 8 bases, leaving 12 bases not matched to a gene. The CDR3 has 14 residues. The chain couples TRBV30 to TRBJ1-2; 7 bases are a match to TRBD1. This clonotype was sampled from an adult in good health. Sequenced here: peripheral blood, sampled on day 0 of AZD1222 vaccination. The CDR3 here is CAWSPGTVREGYTF. The DNA for the CDR3 is TGTGCCTGGAGCCCAGGGACAGTCCGAGAGGGCTACACCTTC.